Below are 2 T cell receptor beta chains sequenced from a single sample in a study of human T cells and chemical hapten exposure. Time point of the sample: patch test 1, 2 weeks after DPC sensitization. Treatment noted: therapeutic diphenylcyclopropenone sensitization with weekly scalp DPC. MiXCR, run by TCRdb on the RACE reads, gives a single entry per CDR3 protein. The repertoire holds tens of thousands of distinct CDR3 sequences, over 9.5% seen once, with 2% to 2.5% in the top ten. This sample comprised whole blood, obtained in connection with sensitization to the hapten diphenylcyclopropenone (DPC). All receptors derive from a man aged 35-49 years with alopecia areata. Some clones in this sample may be carry-over from other donors' samples.

This clonotype was seen more than once but under ten times. This chain joins TRBV30 and TRBJ1-2; no definite D call. V dropped 0 bases and J dropped 8 bases, with 10 bases sitting between them. This CDR3 has 12 amino acids. Germline CDR1 GTSNPN, CDR2 SVGIG (reference sequence). The DNA of the CDR3 is TGTGCCTGGAGTGTCTCCGAAGGAGGCTACACCTTC. Translating it yields CAWSVSEGGYTF.

This clonotype has a count of ten or more. V and J are TRBV6-6 and TRBJ2-7, with D maybe TRBD1 (6 bases). The V and J ends lost 11 bases and 3 bases respectively, with 14 bases between them. The CDR3 spans 12 residues. Germline V gene data show CDR1 as MNHNY and CDR2 as SVGAGI (reference sequence). CDR3 protein: CAARQALYEQYF. CDR3 sequence (DNA): TGTGCCGCCAGACAGGCACTCTACGAGCAGTACTTC.